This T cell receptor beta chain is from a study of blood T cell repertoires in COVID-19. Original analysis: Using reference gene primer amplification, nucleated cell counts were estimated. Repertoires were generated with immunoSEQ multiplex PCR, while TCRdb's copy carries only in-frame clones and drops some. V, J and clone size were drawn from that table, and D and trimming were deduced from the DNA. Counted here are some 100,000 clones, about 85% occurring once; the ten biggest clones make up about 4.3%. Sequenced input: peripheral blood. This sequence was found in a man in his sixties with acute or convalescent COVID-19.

The CDR3 loop reads CASSLTAGNTIYF. The CDR3 coding sequence is TGCGCCAGCAGCTTGACAGCCGGAAACACCATATATTTT. V and J are TRBV5-1 and TRBJ1-3; D not resolved. V was trimmed by 1 base and J by 4 bases, leaving 6 bases between them. The CDR3 is made up of 13 amino acids. The germline CDR1 and CDR2 sequences are SGHRS and YFSETQ. Combining the CDR3 with reference TRBV5-1 and TRBJ1-3 gives the whole variable domain KAGVTQTPRYLIKTRGQQVTLSCSPISGHRSVSWYQQTPGQGLQFLFEYFSETQRNKGNFPGRFSGRQFSNSRSEMNVSTLELGDSALYLCASSLTAGNTIYFGEGSWLTVV.